The sequence of this T cell receptor (beta chain) was determined in a study of blood T cell repertoires in COVID-19. Study overall: Italy, Spain and the United States were the sources of the convalescent and acute COVID-19 samples.

Germline V gives CDR1 KGHSH, CDR2 LQKENI. The CDR3 sequence is 16 residues long. Germline trimming cut 2 bases from V and 12 bases from J; bases unmatched to any gene: 11. This clone was picked up a small number of times. The table came from immunoSEQ multiplex PCR; TCRdb's copy has only in-frame clones and leaves some out. Of roughly 200,000 clones detected, around four fifths appear once; the ten largest clones hold 15% to 20%. This chain connects TRBV18 to TRBJ2-1; TRBD2 matches at 12 bases. The origin of this receptor is a woman of 80 years or more with active or convalescent COVID-19. The sample was peripheral blood. In nucleotides, the CDR3 is TGTGCCAGCTCACCAGCTAGCGGGAGGGCCGTAGGCGGGCAGTTCTTC. The encoded protein is CASSPASGRAVGGQFF.